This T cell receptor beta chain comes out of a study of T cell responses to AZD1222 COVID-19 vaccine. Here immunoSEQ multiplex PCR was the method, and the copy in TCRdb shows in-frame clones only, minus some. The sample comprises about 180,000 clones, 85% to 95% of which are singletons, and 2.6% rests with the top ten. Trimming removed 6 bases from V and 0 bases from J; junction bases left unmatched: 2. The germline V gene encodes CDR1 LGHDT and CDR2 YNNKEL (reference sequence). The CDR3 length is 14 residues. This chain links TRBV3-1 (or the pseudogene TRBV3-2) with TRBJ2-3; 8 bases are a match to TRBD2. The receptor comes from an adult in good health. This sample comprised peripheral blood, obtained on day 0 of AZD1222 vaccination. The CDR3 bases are TGTGCCAGCAGGCTAGCGGGTAGCACAGATACGCAGTATTTT. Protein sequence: CASRLAGSTDTQYF.